A selection of T cell receptor beta chains follows, all from one sample in a study of cytomegalovirus exposure and HLA in healthy donors. Data came from immunoSEQ multiplex PCR; TCRdb stores just in-frame clones and leaves some out. This sample has 150,000 to 200,000 clones, with approximately 90% found just once. Source material: PBMCs. The receptors here all came from a young man in good health and CMV-seronegative. CDR3s include the opening cysteine and the closing phenylalanine or tryptophan.

TRBV29-1,CSVEIQGAIEETQYF
TRBV11-2,CASTLRPYEQYF
TRBV11-2,CASSLEGLAGVYEQYF
TRBV30,CACRRETDTEAFF
TRBV5-1,CASSLSGMTSYNEQFF
TRBV5-1,CASSLALADTGELFF
TRBV2,CAIRTGSSSYNEQFF
TRBV4-3,CASSQETEAWGNQPQHF
TRBV10-1,CASSARTGANVLTF
TRBV27,CASSPGQGAYNEQFF
TRBV19,CASSKSTGWGNQPQHF
TRBV28,CASGEQGWFEAFF
TRBV2,CASSDRETHTQLFF
TRBV19,CASSIDLGGKAYNEQFF
TRBV19,CASIDRSYGYTF
TRBV2,CASSGGPGTSGIASYNEQFF
TRBV5-8,CASSLGRGGRTFYEQYF
TRBV27,CASSQKPFLTGYEQYF
TRBV10-1,CASSEDSGTPNEQFF
TRBV6-4,CASSALAGDNTGELFF
TRBV6-1,CASSEQAGGPDTQYF
TRBV6-5,CASSQYARGYYTIYF
TRBV5-1,CASSLAPGSGNQPQHF
TRBV2,CASKGDVSDTQYF
TRBV5-1,CASSLGARGNTEAFF
TRBV2,CASSALQGLSGNTIYF
TRBV19,CASSTPGEGLYGYTF
TRBV19,CASSMGDTLTEAFF
TRBV7-2,CASTASGQGDQPQHF
TRBV28,CASRGLFYEQYF
TRBV11-1,CASSPNRRLRVDTEAFF
TRBV7-9,CASSQTGGGYTF
TRBV7-8,CASSPRDSGGGFNYGYTF
TRBV5-4,CASSQNTGMNTEAFF
TRBV25-1,CASSEGGADEKLFF
TRBV4-1,CASSQEWRYSNQPQHF
TRBV28,CASRYGLAGGESYEQYF
TRBV5-1,CASSLEWQARSYEQYF
TRBV28,CASSFGQGPYGYTF
TRBV27,CASSRETGNYGYTF
TRBV11-2,CASSKGASGTGELFF
TRBV5-1,CASSLMYF
TRBV7-2,CASSLGRDWEQYF
TRBV5-1,CASSPSGSYEQYF
TRBV18,CASSSGQANEKLFF